This record concerns one TCR beta chain sequence. Its antigen is not identified. Per germline, CDR1 DFQATT and CDR2 SNEGSKA (reference sequence). CDR3 length: 11 residues. The sample originates from a study of monozygotic twins with inflammatory bowel disease. Findings of the study overall: Repertoire similarity did not differ between concordant and discordant twins, perhaps due to limited power. Telling apart the different T cell subtypes was not possible. Sharing of clonotypes with others was lower in IBD patients than in healthy twins, and this was especially so with disease activity.

Two nested PCRs, of 16 and 9 cycles, processed TCRalpha and TCRbeta cDNA. From its re-call of the 5' RACE reads, TCRdb lists each CDR3 protein once, without DNA. Recorded for this sample: roughly 320,000 distinct CDR3 sequences. Sequenced material: blood. The sequence derives from a human donor with ulcerative colitis or Crohn's disease, or a healthy co-twin of an affected twin (not recorded which). V is TRBV20-1 and J is TRBJ2-1. The CDR3 spells CSVGADNEQFF.